The following is a TCR beta chain sequence with its context. Its antigen is still unknown. The data originate from a study of neoadjuvant nivolumab and ipilimumab in lung cancer. Measured with immunoSEQ multiplex PCR; TCRdb has only the in-frame clones, and not every one. Here the sample spans about 13,000 clones, approximately 94% being singletons. Germline-derived CDR1 and CDR2 are WSHSY and SAAADI. The CDR3 runs 13 residues. Trimming removed 2 bases from V and 4 bases from J, with 9 bases in between. Study-wide findings and caveats: From pretherapy to surgery, tumor richness and clonality rose with dual therapy.

The TCR originated in an adult with non-small cell lung cancer. This chain joins TRBV10-2 and TRBJ2-7; D unresolved. The starting material was peripheral blood, obtained after neoadjuvant nivolumab, alone or with ipilimumab, at or shortly before surgery. The CDR3 coding sequence is TGCGCCAGCAGTGAGACCGAGCGATACGAGCAGTACTTC. Amino acids: CASSETERYEQYF.